The rows below give T cell receptor beta chains drawn from one sample of a study of blood T cell repertoires in COVID-19. Measured with immunoSEQ multiplex PCR; TCRdb has only the in-frame clones, and not every one. Altogether about 370,000 clones are present, 89% being singletons, with the ten largest covering around 2.8%. The specimen was peripheral blood. The receptors here all came from a young woman with COVID-19, enrolled during active disease. Each CDR3 is given with its conserved first and last residue. The D gene is left open where the match is weak. Some rows have no size entry. The others give once, few or many, or a class for an expanded clone.

D gene: TRBD1; clone size: NA; J gene: TRBJ2-1; V gene: TRBV12-5; CDR3 DNA: TGTGCTAGTGGTTTGGTGTATTCGACAGGGGCCTACAATGAGCAGTTCTTC; CDR3 protein: CASGLVYSTGAYNEQFF
D gene: TRBD2; clone size: NA; J gene: TRBJ2-1; V gene: TRBV5-5; CDR3 DNA: TGTGCCAGCAGCTTCGCGGGGGGGCCCGCTGGTGAGCAGTTCTTC; CDR3 protein: CASSFAGGPAGEQFF
D gene: TRBD2; clone size: NA; J gene: TRBJ2-5; V gene: TRBV27; CDR3 DNA: TGTGCCAGCTATCTAGCGGGGGGACAAGAGACCCAGTACTTC; CDR3 protein: CASYLAGGQETQYF
D gene: NA; clone size: NA; J gene: TRBJ2-5; V gene: TRBV30; CDR3 DNA: TGTGCCTGGAGTGTAGGGGTTCAGCCCCAAGAGACCCAGTACTTC; CDR3 protein: CAWSVGVQPQETQYF
D gene: NA; clone size: NA; J gene: TRBJ2-3; V gene: TRBV2; CDR3 DNA: TGTGCCAGCAGGGCCATCGGAGGCACAGATACGCAGTATTTT; CDR3 protein: CASRAIGGTDTQYF
D gene: NA; clone size: NA; J gene: TRBJ1-1; V gene: TRBV27; CDR3 DNA: TGTGCCAGCAGTTGGGAAAGAAGGGGCACTGAAGCTTTCTTT; CDR3 protein: CASSWERRGTEAFF
D gene: NA; clone size: NA; J gene: TRBJ1-5; V gene: TRBV7-2; CDR3 DNA: TGTGCCAGCAGCTTGGGTCAGGATCAGCCCCAGCATTTT; CDR3 protein: CASSLGQDQPQHF
D gene: TRBD1; clone size: NA; J gene: TRBJ1-2; V gene: TRBV6-6; CDR3 DNA: TGTGCCACAAGAGGACAGGGGCGCGTGGGCTATGGCTACACCTTC; CDR3 protein: CATRGQGRVGYGYTF
D gene: TRBD1; clone size: NA; J gene: TRBJ2-3; V gene: TRBV5-4; CDR3 DNA: TGTGCCAGCAGCTTGGGAGGGGGCCGGAGTCTCACAGATACGCAGTATTTT; CDR3 protein: CASSLGGGRSLTDTQYF
D gene: TRBD2; clone size: once; J gene: TRBJ2-2; V gene: TRBV5-4; CDR3 DNA: TGTGCCAGCAGCTCGGGACTAGCGGATACCGGGGAGCTGTTTTTT; CDR3 protein: CASSSGLADTGELFF
D gene: TRBD2; clone size: few; J gene: TRBJ2-5; V gene: TRBV6-1; CDR3 DNA: TGTGCCAGCAGTGAAGCATGGACTAGCGGGAGGGAGACCCAGTACTTC; CDR3 protein: CASSEAWTSGRETQYF
D gene: NA; clone size: NA; J gene: TRBJ1-2; V gene: TRBV18; CDR3 DNA: TGTGCCAGCTCAGGGGGGGACTATGGCTACACCTTC; CDR3 protein: CASSGGDYGYTF
D gene: NA; clone size: NA; J gene: TRBJ2-2; V gene: TRBV28; CDR3 DNA: TGTGCCAGCAGTTTAATACAGGGTGGAACCGGGGAGCTGTTTTTT; CDR3 protein: CASSLIQGGTGELFF
D gene: NA; clone size: NA; J gene: TRBJ2-2; V gene: TRBV6-6; CDR3 DNA: TGTGCCAGCAGTTACCTGGGACACAACACCGGGGAGCTGTTTTTT; CDR3 protein: CASSYLGHNTGELFF
D gene: TRBD2; clone size: NA; J gene: TRBJ2-1; V gene: TRBV10-3; CDR3 DNA: TGTGCCATCGGCTGGACTAGCGGGGGGTCCAATGAGCAGTTCTTC; CDR3 protein: CAIGWTSGGSNEQFF
D gene: TRBD2; clone size: NA; J gene: TRBJ2-5; V gene: TRBV3-1/TRBV3-2; CDR3 DNA: TGTGCCAGCAGCCAAGATTGGAGCGGGGGTATCCAAGAGACCCAGTACTTC; CDR3 protein: CASSQDWSGGIQETQYF
D gene: TRBD2; clone size: NA; J gene: TRBJ2-5; V gene: TRBV7-6; CDR3 DNA: TGTGCCAGCACCCCGCCTCTCCCAGCGGGGACGCAAGAGACCCAGTACTTC; CDR3 protein: CASTPPLPAGTQETQYF